This T cell receptor beta chain was identified during a study of cytomegalovirus exposure and HLA in healthy donors. The count of this clone is one. The antigen is unknown. The CDR3 length is 15 residues. V dropped 1 base and J dropped 1; count of bases not matched to a gene: 1. The germline CDR1 and CDR2 sequences are SGHAT and FQNNGV. The study, taken as a whole, reports: Some V segments, TRBV6-2 and TRBV6-3 among them, were indistinguishable and were therefore excluded. It emerged from a later analysis that several of the most significant clusters appeared to be linked to common viral pathogens. A later analysis linked roughly 17,000 TCR beta sequences to HLA alleles at 0.05 false discovery rate.

PCR employed 60 Vbeta and 13 Jbeta primers. Clones were sequenced by immunoSEQ multiplex PCR, and TCRdb holds only the in-frame ones, with some missing. This table holds 100,000 to 120,000 clones, 69% found once. The sequence came from a young man in good health and CMV-seronegative. The sample taken for sequencing was PBMCs. The chain carries TRBV11-2 and TRBJ1-2; TRBD1 aligns across 9 bases. The CDR3, as DNA: TGTGCCAGCAGCTTAGTGGACAGGGGTAACTATGGCTACACCTTC. Translation gives CASSLVDRGNYGYTF.